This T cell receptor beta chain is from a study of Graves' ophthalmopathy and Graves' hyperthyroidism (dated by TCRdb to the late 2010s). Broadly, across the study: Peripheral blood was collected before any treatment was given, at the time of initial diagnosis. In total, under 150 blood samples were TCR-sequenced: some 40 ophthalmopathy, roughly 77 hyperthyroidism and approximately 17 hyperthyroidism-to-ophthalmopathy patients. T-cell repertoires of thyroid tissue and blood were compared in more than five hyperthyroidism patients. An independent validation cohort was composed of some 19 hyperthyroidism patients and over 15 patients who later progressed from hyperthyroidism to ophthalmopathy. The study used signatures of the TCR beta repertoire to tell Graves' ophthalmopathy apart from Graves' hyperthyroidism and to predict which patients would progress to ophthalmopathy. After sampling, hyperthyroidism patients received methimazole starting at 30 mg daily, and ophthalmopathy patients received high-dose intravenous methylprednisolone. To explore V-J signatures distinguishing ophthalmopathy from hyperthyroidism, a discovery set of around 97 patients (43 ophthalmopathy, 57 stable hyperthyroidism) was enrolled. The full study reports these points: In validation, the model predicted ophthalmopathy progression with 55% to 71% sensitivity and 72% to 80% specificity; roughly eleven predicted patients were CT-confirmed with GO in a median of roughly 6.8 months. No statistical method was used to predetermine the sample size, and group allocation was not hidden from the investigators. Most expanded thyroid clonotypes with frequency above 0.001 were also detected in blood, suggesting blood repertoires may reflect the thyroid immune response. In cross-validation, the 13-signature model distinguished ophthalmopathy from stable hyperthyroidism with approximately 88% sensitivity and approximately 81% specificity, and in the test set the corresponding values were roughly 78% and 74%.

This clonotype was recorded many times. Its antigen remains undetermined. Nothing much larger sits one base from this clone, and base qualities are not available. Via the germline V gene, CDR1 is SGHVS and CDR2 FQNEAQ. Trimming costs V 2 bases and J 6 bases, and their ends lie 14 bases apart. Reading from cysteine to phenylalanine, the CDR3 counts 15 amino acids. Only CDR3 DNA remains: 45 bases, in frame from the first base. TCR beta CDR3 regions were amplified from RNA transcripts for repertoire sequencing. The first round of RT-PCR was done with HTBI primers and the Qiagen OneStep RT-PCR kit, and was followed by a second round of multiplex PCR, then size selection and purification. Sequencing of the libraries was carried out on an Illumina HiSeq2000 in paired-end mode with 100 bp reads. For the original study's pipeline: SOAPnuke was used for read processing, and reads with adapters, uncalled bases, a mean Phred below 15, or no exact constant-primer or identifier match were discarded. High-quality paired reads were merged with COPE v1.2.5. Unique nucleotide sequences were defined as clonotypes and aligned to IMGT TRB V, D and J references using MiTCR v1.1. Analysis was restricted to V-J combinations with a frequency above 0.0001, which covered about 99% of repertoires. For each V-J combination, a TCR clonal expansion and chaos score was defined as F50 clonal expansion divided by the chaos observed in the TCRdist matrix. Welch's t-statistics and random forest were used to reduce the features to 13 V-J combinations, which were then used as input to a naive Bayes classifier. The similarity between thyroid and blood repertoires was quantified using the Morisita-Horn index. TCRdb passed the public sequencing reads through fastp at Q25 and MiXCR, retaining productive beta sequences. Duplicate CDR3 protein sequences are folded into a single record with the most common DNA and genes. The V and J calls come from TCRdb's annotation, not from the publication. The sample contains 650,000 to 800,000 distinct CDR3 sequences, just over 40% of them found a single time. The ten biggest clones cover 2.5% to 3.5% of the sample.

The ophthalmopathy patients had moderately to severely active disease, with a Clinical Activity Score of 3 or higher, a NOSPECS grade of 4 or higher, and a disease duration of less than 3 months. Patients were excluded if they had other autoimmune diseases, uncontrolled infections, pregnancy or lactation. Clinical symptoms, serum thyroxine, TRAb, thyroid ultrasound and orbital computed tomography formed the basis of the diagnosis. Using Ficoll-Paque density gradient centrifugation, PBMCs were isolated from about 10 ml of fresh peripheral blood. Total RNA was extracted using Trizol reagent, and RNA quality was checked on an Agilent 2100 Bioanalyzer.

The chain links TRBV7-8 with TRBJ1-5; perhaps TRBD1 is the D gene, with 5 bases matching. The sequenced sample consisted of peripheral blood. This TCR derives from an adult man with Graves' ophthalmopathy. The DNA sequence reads TGTGCCAGCAGCTTAACACGGGGGGGATTTCAGCCCCAGCATTTT. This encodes CASSLTRGGFQPQHF.